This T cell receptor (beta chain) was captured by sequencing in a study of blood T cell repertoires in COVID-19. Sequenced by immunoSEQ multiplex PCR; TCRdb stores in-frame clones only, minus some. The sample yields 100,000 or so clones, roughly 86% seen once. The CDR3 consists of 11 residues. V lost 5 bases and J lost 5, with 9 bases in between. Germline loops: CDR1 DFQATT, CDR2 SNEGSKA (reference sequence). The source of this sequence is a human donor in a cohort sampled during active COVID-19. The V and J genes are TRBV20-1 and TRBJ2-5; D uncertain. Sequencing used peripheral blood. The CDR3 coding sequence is TGCAGTGCTGTAAGGCGGGAGACCCAGTACTTC. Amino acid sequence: CSAVRRETQYF.